This TCR beta chain is from a study of beta chain features in type 1 diabetes. Findings of the study overall: Patients and controls would be equally affected if PCR favored shorter templates. All four CD4+ subsets from Type 1 diabetes patients carried moderately but significantly shorter TCRB CDR3s.

Germline V gene lookup returns CDR1 MDHEN and CDR2 SYDVKM. V shed 7 bases, J shed 0 bases, and the junction held 11 bases outside the gene matches. The CDR3 contains 16 residues. Donors underwent one heparinised blood draw, around 100 mL on average. About this clone: Its antigen is not known.

The sequenced template was cDNA made from the entire isolated RNA. Data came from immunoSEQ multiplex PCR; TCRdb stores just in-frame clones and leaves some out. The sample lists hundreds of thousands of clones; about 14% were seen once. Sequenced: naive CD4+ T cells from blood. This receptor was taken from a man aged 18 to 35 with type 1 diabetes. The chain combines TRBV28 with TRBJ1-2, with 7 bases identical to TRBD1. The CDR3 DNA reads as TGTGCCAGCAATTTCCCAGGGGGGTACTCTAACTATGGCTACACCTTC. This sequence encodes CASNFPGGYSNYGYTF.